These 5 T cell receptor beta chains were sequenced from one sample in a study of sequential checkpoint blockade in melanoma. Treatment specified: randomized to nivolumab then ipilimumab (arm A) or the reverse (arm B). Repertoires were generated with immunoSEQ multiplex PCR, while TCRdb's copy carries only in-frame clones and drops some. The profile covers 15,000 to 20,000 clones, with under 75% appearing a single time and about 19% taken by the ten largest. The sequencing here drew on CD8+ T cells sorted from blood (inferred from file names), taken from a patient given nivolumab and ipilimumab in sequence. The receptors originated from a human donor with melanoma.

V is TRBV7-8 and J is TRBJ1-2, with a weak D call TRBD1 (6 bases). Trimming took off 1 base at V and 4 bases at J, with 13 bases between the two ends. The V gene's germline CDR1 is SGHVS and CDR2 FQNEAQ. The CDR3 is 15 residues long. The CDR3 nucleotides read TGTGCCAGCAGCTTAGTGACAGGCAGTTTCTATGGCTACACCTTC. Protein product: CASSLVTGSFYGYTF.

The chain is built from TRBV28 and TRBJ1-1; unclear D gene. Germline CDR1 is MDHEN and CDR2 is SYDVKM. The CDR3 extends over 15 amino acids. V shed 10 bases and J shed 1 base, with 19 bases lying between them. The CDR3 nucleotides read TGTGCCATCAAACCTAGACCCTCTGAGAACACTGAAGCTTTCTTT. Its protein is CAIKPRPSENTEAFF.

Turning to this clone: This sample includes further DNA sequences coding for the same CDR3. V and J are TRBV10-1 and TRBJ1-1; 8 nucleotides match TRBD1. This CDR3 comprises 15 residues. V was pared by 3 bases and J by 5 bases, with 8 bases of the junction left unmatched. Germline CDR1 WNHNN, CDR2 SYGVQD (reference sequence). The chain's CDR3 is CASSEGRGLWTEAFF. The CDR3 DNA sequence: TGCGCCAGCAGTGAAGGCAGGGGGCTATGGACTGAAGCTTTCTTT.

The chain uses TRBV28 and TRBJ2-5; D remains unclear. Germline V gene sequence: CDR1 MDHEN, CDR2 SYDVKM. Trimming shortened V by 5 bases and J by 5 bases, and 21 bases separated the two germline ends. The CDR3 sequence is 16 residues long. CDR3 in amino acids: CASSTIYGTGGETQYF. Written as DNA, the CDR3 is TGTGCCAGCAGTACTATATACGGAACCGGCGGTGAGACCCAGTACTTC.

This clone was counted many times. V usage is TRBV13 and J usage is TRBJ2-5; D call uncertain. V lost 2 bases and J 9 bases, leaving 10 bases between the germline ends. The CDR3 covers 12 residues. Germline loops: CDR1 PRHDT, CDR2 FYEKMQ (reference sequence). For the CDR3, the DNA is TGTGCCAGCAGCTTACCGAGTCAGGCCCAGTACTTC. Translation: CASSLPSQAQYF.